This T cell receptor beta chain was observed in a study of blood T cells in healthy people across ages. A second 7 to 11 cycle PCR used barcoded and J-beta primers. Each CDR3 protein gets one entry after TCRdb re-called the 5' RACE reads with MiXCR. The sample gives more than 550,000 distinct CDR3 sequences, about 24% of which show up once; roughly 22% is in the top ten. With 1 base clipped from V and 6 bases from J, the junction kept 6 bases outside the gene matches. Looked up from germline, CDR1 is SGHNT and CDR2 is YYREEE (reference sequence). The CDR3 extends over 17 amino acids. The specimen was blood. The chain recombines TRBV5-4 with TRBJ2-1; 14 bases are a match to TRBD2. The sequence derives from a man in his 70s in good health. For the CDR3, the DNA is TGTGCCAGCAGCTTGCCCAGACTAGCGGGGGGGCTCAATGAGCAGTTCTTC. Translated, it gives CASSLPRLAGGLNEQFF.